A selection of T cell receptor beta chains follows, all from one sample in a study of shared clonotypes between healthy human individuals. TCRdb's copy holds only in-frame clones and misses some; the assay was immunoSEQ multiplex PCR. The sample lists about 340,000 clones, about 70% seen once, with about 10% in the top ten. Input material: memory CD4+ T cells sorted from blood. The receptors originated from a man under 40 in good health. CDR3s include the opening cysteine and the closing phenylalanine or tryptophan. The D gene is left open where the match is weak. Size values are once, few and many counts, or a class for expanded clones, and some rows have none.

V: TRBV5-5; D: -; length: 12; J: TRBJ2-3; size: -; CDR3: CASSIPTDTQYF; DNA: TGTGCCAGCAGCATACCCACAGATACGCAGTATTTT
V: TRBV18; D: -; length: 14; J: TRBJ2-7; size: -; CDR3: CASSFYSGTYEQYF; DNA: TGTGCCAGCTCATTCTACAGTGGGACCTACGAGCAGTACTTC
V: TRBV5-5; D: -; length: 12; J: TRBJ2-7; size: few; CDR3: CASSLPRYEQYF; DNA: TGTGCCAGCAGCTTGCCCCGCTACGAGCAGTACTTC
V: TRBV11-2; D: -; length: 13; J: TRBJ2-1; size: -; CDR3: CASSLNGLNEQFF; DNA: TGTGCCAGCAGCCTGAACGGTCTTAATGAGCAGTTCTTC
V: TRBV7-2; D: TRBD1; length: 13; J: TRBJ2-3; size: -; CDR3: CASSLTDRLREYF; DNA: TGTGCCAGCAGCTTAACGGACAGGCTTCGGGAGTATTTT
V: TRBV5-1; D: TRBD1; length: 16; J: TRBJ2-1; size: -; CDR3: CASSFLGQGLYNEQFF; DNA: TGCGCCAGCAGCTTCCTCGGACAGGGGTTGTACAATGAGCAGTTCTTC
V: TRBV21-1; D: -; length: 16; J: TRBJ1-5; size: -; CDR3: CASSKVVVDSNQPQHF; DNA: TGTGCCAGCAGCAAAGTTGTGGTGGATAGCAATCAGCCCCAGCATTTT
V: TRBV6-1; D: -; length: 16; J: TRBJ2-1; size: -; CDR3: CASSGLEGLSYNEQFF; DNA: TGTGCCAGCAGTGGCCTAGAGGGTCTATCCTACAATGAGCAGTTCTTC
V: TRBV2; D: -; length: 14; J: TRBJ2-1; size: few; CDR3: CATNGPSRYNEQFF; DNA: TGTGCCACCAACGGACCATCCAGGTACAATGAGCAGTTCTTC
V: TRBV5-4; D: -; length: 14; J: TRBJ2-1; size: -; CDR3: CASSLAPRGDEQFF; DNA: TGTGCCAGCAGCTTGGCTCCCAGGGGGGATGAGCAGTTCTTC
V: TRBV7-9; D: -; length: 16; J: TRBJ1-4; size: few; CDR3: CASSLSRQGLGEKLFF; DNA: TGTGCCAGCAGCTTATCTCGGCAGGGTCTCGGTGAAAAACTGTTTTTT
V: TRBV29-1; D: -; length: 12; J: TRBJ2-7; size: few; CDR3: CSVVMQGRSQYF; DNA: TGCAGCGTTGTAATGCAGGGACGCAGTCAGTACTTC
V: TRBV7-3; D: TRBD2; length: 15; J: TRBJ2-1; size: -; CDR3: CASSLQREVEDEQFF; DNA: TGTGCCAGCAGCCTCCAGCGGGAGGTTGAAGATGAGCAGTTCTTC
V: TRBV2; D: TRBD1; length: 15; J: TRBJ1-5; size: -; CDR3: CASSVNRGSNQPQHF; DNA: TGTGCCAGCAGCGTGAACAGGGGTAGCAATCAGCCCCAGCATTTT